This entry concerns a single TCR beta chain. The antigen is not known. Unmatched junction bases numbered 12, after V lost 3 bases and J lost 0 bases. Germline-derived CDR1 and CDR2 are KGHSH and LQKENI. This CDR3 is 18 amino acids long. The data belong to a study of shared clonotypes between healthy human individuals. Study background: Donors had three CD4 naive, three CD4 memory, two CD8 naive and one CD8 memory plate apiece. Study-wide results and caveats: Among several donors, around 5% of naive CD4 clonotypes were found in common. The study drew on few donors, limiting represented genetic and exposure-history diversity. Blood alone was sampled, and tissue repertoires likely differ.

Method: immunoSEQ multiplex PCR; TCRdb's copy keeps in-frame clones and lacks some. This table has roughly 1,000,000 clones, approximately 78% appearing once. The TCR comes from a man aged 18 to 30 in good health. Some clones in this sample may be carry-over from other donors' samples. This rearrangement joins TRBV18 to TRBJ1-1; TRBD1 agrees at 8 bases. Material for sequencing was memory CD4+ T cells from PBMCs. The sample's subset: CD45RA-negative fraction. The chain's CDR3 is CASSPAGTGRPLNTEAFF. CDR3 nucleotide sequence: TGTGCCAGCTCACCGGCCGGGACAGGCCGCCCCCTGAACACTGAAGCTTTCTTT.